This TCR beta chain was identified during a study of identical twins. Study results and caveats: Within twin pairs, the out-of-frame alpha sequences they shared showed excess low generation probability.

This clonotype was seen more than once but under ten times. The antigen remains undetermined. From the 5' RACE reads, TCRdb called clonotypes with MiXCR, one entry per CDR3 protein. The data hold 210,000 or so distinct CDR3 sequences, with roughly 15% observed a single time. These data were likewise used in another study, on T cells expressing NK-cell markers. That work contributes: The use of an anti-gamma-delta TCR antibody, which was added in several experiments, restricted sorting to T cells expressing alpha-beta TCR. These same clonotypes (in a few donors) also led the CD3+CD56-NKG2C+ fraction.

The sequence was obtained from a woman aged 18-29 years in good health. The specimen was CD8+ T cells sorted from blood.

CDR3 amino acids: CASSSAGLNTGELFF. CDR3 DNA: TGTGCCAGCAGCTCCGCGGGACTGAACACCGGGGAGCTGTTTTTT. The chain recombines TRBV11-2 with TRBJ2-2, with a possible D match to TRBD2 (6 bases). The CDR3 sequence is 15 residues long. The V end lost 4 bases, the J end lost 1 base, and 10 bases lay between the germline ends. The germline CDR1 and CDR2 sequences are SGHAT and FQNNGV.